The next 12 T cell receptor beta chains were all read from a single sample in a study of T cell changes during pregnancy in multiple sclerosis. TCRdb's table, derived via immunoSEQ multiplex PCR, lists solely in-frame clones and lacks some. The sample yields some 85,000 clones, around 95% seen once. This specimen was peripheral blood, taken in the second trimester of pregnancy. These receptors were taken from a female donor in good health, enrolled as a control in a pregnancy study.

Details on this clone: Germline is not matched at one junction end, which may reflect a read error. The rearrangement uses TRBV7-7 and TRBJ2-3, with 9 bases lining up with TRBD1. There are 14 residues in the CDR3. Germline-derived CDR1 and CDR2 are SSHAT and FNYEAQ (reference sequence). DNA of the CDR3: TGTGCTAGCAGCCTCGGGACAGGGCTAGATACGCAGTATTTT. Residues: CASSLGTGLDTQYF.

This chain connects TRBV7-3 to TRBJ1-1; D is uncertain. Trimming shortened V by 4 bases and J by 3 bases, and 12 bases separated the two germline ends. The CDR3 has 14 residues. Germline V CDR1 and CDR2: SGHTA, FQGTGA. CDR3 nucleotides: TGTGCCAGCAGCTCATTGGGTGGAGACACTGAAGCTTTCTTT. Translating gives CASSSLGGDTEAFF.

The chain is built from TRBV20-1 and TRBJ1-1; D uncertain. The CDR3 is 11 residues long. CDR1 and CDR2 from the germline V gene are DFQATT and SNEGSKA (reference sequence). V was pared by 1 base and J by 3 bases, with 3 bases between. The CDR3 nucleotides are TGCAGTGCTAGAGTCGACACTGAAGCTTTCTTT. Encoded protein: CSARVDTEAFF.

The chain recombines TRBV12-5 with TRBJ1-2, with D perhaps TRBD1 (5 bases). Between the trimmed V and J ends, which lost 0 bases and 6 bases, there was a span of 8 bases. The CDR3 has 13 residues. Germline CDR1 LGHNT, CDR2 FRNRAP. The CDR3 loop is CASGLVAGNGYTF. For the CDR3, the DNA is TGTGCTAGTGGTTTGGTAGCAGGGAATGGCTACACCTTC.

The V and J genes are TRBV5-4 and TRBJ2-5; 10 bases are a match to TRBD1. V shed 2 bases and J 13 bases; nucleotides not matched to a gene: 14. This CDR3 has 15 residues. CDR1 and CDR2 (germline): SGHNT, YYREEE (reference sequence). DNA for the CDR3: TGTGCCAGCAGCTTCACCGGGACAGGGGCGGCCGAAAGGTACTTC. Residues: CASSFTGTGAAERYF. The full variable domain, completed using reference TRBV5-4 and TRBJ2-5, is ETGVTQSPTHLIKTRGQQVTLRCSSQSGHNTVSWYQQALGQGPQFIFQYYREEENGRGNFPPRFSGLQFPNYSSELNVNALELDDSALYLCASSFTGTGAAERYFGPGTRLLVL.

The chain joins TRBV6-5 to TRBJ2-7; TRBD1 matches 7 bases. Trimming took 4 bases from V and 9 from J; bases not matched to a gene: 9. Germline CDR1 reads MNHEY; CDR2 reads SVGAGI. The CDR3 contains 13 residues. The CDR3 region is CASSSPAGGRQYF. CDR3 nucleotides: TGTGCCAGCAGTTCCCCGGCAGGGGGTAGGCAGTACTTC.

This clone was picked up one time. The gene calls are TRBV5-4 and TRBJ1-6; tentatively, D is TRBD1 (5 bases). This CDR3 has 13 amino acids. Trimming left V 0 bases short and J 7 bases short, with 5 bases between. Per germline, CDR1 SGHNT and CDR2 YYREEE (reference sequence). The CDR3 DNA sequence: TGTGCCAGCAGCTTGGCAGGGAATTCACCCCTCCACTTT. It encodes CASSLAGNSPLHF.

This clone was recorded once. CDR3 DNA: TGTGCCTGGAGTGGTTTAGGGGAGGGTGGCTACACCTTC. Its translation is CAWSGLGEGGYTF. The V and J genes are TRBV30 and TRBJ1-2, with D tentatively TRBD1 (5 bases). The CDR3 contains 13 residues. V shed 1 base and J shed 7 bases, with 13 bases lying between them. The V gene's germline CDR1 is GTSNPN and CDR2 SVGIG (reference sequence).

This chain joins TRBV6-1 and TRBJ2-5; the D is unclear. Deletions cut 7 bases from V and 5 bases from J, with 11 bases between. Germline V gene data show CDR1 as MNHNS and CDR2 as SASEGT. This CDR3 contains 12 residues. In nucleotides, the CDR3 is TGTGCCAGCACCATGACTTTGGAGACCCAGTACTTC. It specifies CASTMTLETQYF.

V is TRBV10-3 and J is TRBJ1-3; D uncertain. This CDR3 has 17 residues. Germline assignment: CDR1 ENHRY and CDR2 SYGVKD. Trimming took off 2 bases at V and 0 bases at J, with 14 bases between the two ends. The CDR3 here is CAISEGTVLSSGNTIYF. As DNA, the CDR3 is TGTGCCATCAGTGAGGGTACAGTCCTGAGCTCTGGAAACACCATATATTTT.

This clone was detected once. The J gene is TRBJ1-1, the V gene TRBV10-3, with 9 nucleotides matching TRBD1. CDR3 size: 13 residues. V dropped 10 bases and J dropped 5; count of bases not matched to a gene: 8. CDR1 is ENHRY, CDR2 SYGVKD, per germline. Here the CDR3 DNA reads TGTGCCACCACCGGGACAGGGACGACTGAAGCTTTCTTT. Residues: CATTGTGTTEAFF.

V gene TRBV5-3 combines with J gene TRBJ1-1, with D uncertain. TRBV5-3 is assigned to the ORF class and has an uncertain function. V was shortened by 4 bases and J by 6 bases, with 16 bases between the two germline ends. This CDR3 is 14 amino acids long. The CDR3 region is CARSHNTEDPEAFF. The CDR3 bases are TGTGCCAGAAGCCATAATACGGAGGATCCTGAAGCTTTCTTT.